This is a list of T cell receptor beta chains from one sample in a study of T cells in Graves' hyperthyroidism and ophthalmopathy. TCRdb re-called the multiplex PCR reads with MiXCR, one entry per CDR3 protein. This table has some 200,000 distinct CDR3 sequences, 17% appearing once. The specimen sequenced was blood. The receptor source for this set is a man aged 45-65 years with Graves' hyperthyroidism. Each CDR3 is given with its conserved first and last residue. Fields, in order: clone size, J gene, V gene, D gene, CDR3 length, CDR3 DNA, CDR3 protein. D genes are given only for firm matches. Where a row states a size, it is once, few, many or the class of an expanded clone; other rows omit it.

abundance: many; j_gene: TRBJ2-7; v_gene: TRBV7-9; d_gene: TRBD1; len: 14; CDR3nt: TGTGCCAGCAGCTCGGGACAGAACCTCCACGAGCAGTACTTC; CDR3aa: CASSSGQNLHEQYF
abundance: many; j_gene: TRBJ2-5; v_gene: TRBV10-3; d_gene: -; len: 12; CDR3nt: TGTGCCATCAGTGAGGCCGAGGAGACCCAGTACTTC; CDR3aa: CAISEAEETQYF
abundance: -; j_gene: TRBJ1-5; v_gene: TRBV12-3/TRBV12-4; d_gene: -; len: 15; CDR3nt: TGTGCCAGCAGTTTATCAGGGCTTAGCAATCAGCCCCAGCATTTT; CDR3aa: CASSLSGLSNQPQHF
abundance: few; j_gene: TRBJ2-6; v_gene: TRBV19; d_gene: -; len: 16; CDR3nt: TGTGCCAGTAGCTCCTGGTCAAACTCTGGGGCCAACGTCCTGACTTTC; CDR3aa: CASSSWSNSGANVLTF
abundance: -; j_gene: TRBJ2-7; v_gene: TRBV3-1; d_gene: TRBD2; len: 16; CDR3nt: TGTGCCAGCAGCCAAGCGGAGACTAGCGGGAGACACGAGCAGTACTTC; CDR3aa: CASSQAETSGRHEQYF
abundance: many; j_gene: TRBJ1-1; v_gene: TRBV10-3; d_gene: TRBD1; len: 15; CDR3nt: TGTGCCATCGTCCCCGGGACAGGATTGAACACTGAAGCTTTCTTT; CDR3aa: CAIVPGTGLNTEAFF
abundance: many; j_gene: TRBJ2-1; v_gene: TRBV12-5; d_gene: -; len: 18; CDR3nt: TGTGCTAGTGGTTTGGCCAGACTCGGTGCTGGGTCCTACAATGAGCAGTTCTTC; CDR3aa: CASGLARLGAGSYNEQFF
abundance: -; j_gene: TRBJ1-6; v_gene: TRBV7-2; d_gene: TRBD1; len: 15; CDR3nt: TGTGCCAGCAGCCCGCGGGGACAGGGGATTTCACCCCTCCACTTT; CDR3aa: CASSPRGQGISPLHF
abundance: few; j_gene: TRBJ1-3; v_gene: TRBV7-4; d_gene: -; len: 18; CDR3nt: TGTGCCAGCAGCTTATGTCCCTCGACAGTTCCCTCTGGAAACACCATATATTTT; CDR3aa: CASSLCPSTVPSGNTIYF
abundance: -; j_gene: TRBJ1-3; v_gene: TRBV5-4; d_gene: -; len: 15; CDR3nt: TGTGCCAGCAGCAGTGGGACCATCTCTGGAAACACCATATATTTT; CDR3aa: CASSSGTISGNTIYF
abundance: -; j_gene: TRBJ2-2; v_gene: TRBV7-3; d_gene: -; len: 13; CDR3nt: TGTGCCAGCAGCCGAGACCAAACCGGGGAGCTGTTTTTT; CDR3aa: CASSRDQTGELFF
abundance: few; j_gene: TRBJ2-7; v_gene: TRBV10-1; d_gene: -; len: 13; CDR3nt: TGCGCCAGCAGTGAGAATGAAGAGGACGAGCAGTACTTC; CDR3aa: CASSENEEDEQYF
abundance: many; j_gene: TRBJ1-1; v_gene: TRBV28; d_gene: -; len: 12; CDR3nt: TGTGCCAGCAGTTCTTGGTATACTGAAGCTTTCTTT; CDR3aa: CASSSWYTEAFF
abundance: many; j_gene: TRBJ2-3; v_gene: TRBV30; d_gene: -; len: 14; CDR3nt: TGTGCCTGGAGTGTCAGAGGGAACACAGATACGCAGTATTTT; CDR3aa: CAWSVRGNTDTQYF
abundance: -; j_gene: TRBJ2-7; v_gene: TRBV18; d_gene: TRBD1; len: 15; CDR3nt: TGTGCCAGCTCGCGGGACAGGGAATTTATCTACGAGCAGTACTTC; CDR3aa: CASSRDREFIYEQYF
abundance: -; j_gene: TRBJ1-5; v_gene: TRBV5-1; d_gene: -; len: 13; CDR3nt: TGCGCCAGCAGCTCCGATTTAGACCAGCCCCAGCATTTT; CDR3aa: CASSSDLDQPQHF
abundance: -; j_gene: TRBJ2-2; v_gene: TRBV2; d_gene: -; len: 13; CDR3nt: TGTGCCTGCCGACCCCTGGGGACCGGGGAGCTGTTTTTT; CDR3aa: CACRPLGTGELFF
abundance: -; j_gene: TRBJ2-5; v_gene: TRBV12-3/TRBV12-4; d_gene: -; len: 14; CDR3nt: TGTGCCAGCAGTTTGGTGGGTTCGAGGGAGACCCAGTACTTC; CDR3aa: CASSLVGSRETQYF
abundance: -; j_gene: TRBJ2-3; v_gene: TRBV28; d_gene: -; len: 14; CDR3nt: TGTGCCAGCAGTTTAGTCCAGGGTTCAGATACGCAGTATTTT; CDR3aa: CASSLVQGSDTQYF
abundance: -; j_gene: TRBJ1-1; v_gene: TRBV18; d_gene: -; len: 13; CDR3nt: TGTGCCAGCTCACCAGGTGAGGGGACCGGAGCTTTCTTT; CDR3aa: CASSPGEGTGAFF
abundance: many; j_gene: TRBJ2-3; v_gene: TRBV18; d_gene: -; len: 12; CDR3nt: TGTGCCAGCTCACAGAGGGGAGATACGCAGTATTTT; CDR3aa: CASSQRGDTQYF
abundance: -; j_gene: TRBJ2-3; v_gene: TRBV6-1; d_gene: TRBD1; len: 16; CDR3nt: TGTGCCAGCAACACCCGACAGGGGACCAGCACAGATACGCAGTATTTT; CDR3aa: CASNTRQGTSTDTQYF
abundance: many; j_gene: TRBJ2-7; v_gene: TRBV10-3; d_gene: -; len: 14; CDR3nt: TGTGCCATCAGTGAGTCAATGGATAGCTACGAGCAGTACTTC; CDR3aa: CAISESMDSYEQYF
abundance: few; j_gene: TRBJ2-7; v_gene: TRBV13; d_gene: -; len: 15; CDR3nt: TGTGCCAGCAGCTCGCGGGACTCTCCATCCTACGAGCAGTACTTC; CDR3aa: CASSSRDSPSYEQYF
abundance: few; j_gene: TRBJ2-7; v_gene: TRBV5-1; d_gene: TRBD2; len: 14; CDR3nt: TGCGCCAGCAGCTCCGGACTAGCCTCCTACGAGCAGTACTTC; CDR3aa: CASSSGLASYEQYF
abundance: few; j_gene: TRBJ2-1; v_gene: TRBV20-1; d_gene: TRBD2; len: 15; CDR3nt: TGCAGTGCTAGAGCCAGCGGGAGATTCAACAATGAGCAGTTCTTC; CDR3aa: CSARASGRFNNEQFF
abundance: -; j_gene: TRBJ1-5; v_gene: TRBV4-1; d_gene: -; len: 16; CDR3nt: TGCGCCAGCAGCCAAGATGTAGGAGGCAGCAATCAGCCCCAGCATTTT; CDR3aa: CASSQDVGGSNQPQHF
abundance: -; j_gene: TRBJ2-4; v_gene: TRBV4-1; d_gene: -; len: 13; CDR3nt: TGCGCCAGCAGCCGACTGGTTTTAAACATTCAGTACTTC; CDR3aa: CASSRLVLNIQYF
abundance: few; j_gene: TRBJ1-6; v_gene: TRBV14; d_gene: TRBD1; len: 14; CDR3nt: TGTGCCAGCAGTTCGGACAGGGTATCTTCACCCCTCCACTTT; CDR3aa: CASSSDRVSSPLHF
abundance: few; j_gene: TRBJ2-7; v_gene: TRBV30; d_gene: TRBD1; len: 15; CDR3nt: TGTGCCTACAGGGGGAGGCAACTCCGCTCCTACGAGCAGTACTTC; CDR3aa: CAYRGRQLRSYEQYF
abundance: many; j_gene: TRBJ2-1; v_gene: TRBV24-1; d_gene: TRBD2; len: 17; CDR3nt: TGTGCCACCAGTGAAACGGCCGGGACTAGCGGATACAATGAGCAGTTCTTC; CDR3aa: CATSETAGTSGYNEQFF
abundance: few; j_gene: TRBJ1-6; v_gene: TRBV27; d_gene: -; len: 14; CDR3nt: TGTGCCAGCAGTTTAAGGTCCTATAATTCACCCCTCCACTTT; CDR3aa: CASSLRSYNSPLHF
abundance: few; j_gene: TRBJ2-7; v_gene: TRBV18; d_gene: -; len: 13; CDR3nt: TGTGCCAGCTCACTCACAAGGGAATACGAGCAGTACTTC; CDR3aa: CASSLTREYEQYF
abundance: many; j_gene: TRBJ1-1; v_gene: TRBV29-1; d_gene: TRBD1; len: 13; CDR3nt: TGCAGCGTTCGGACAGGCTTGAACACTGAAGCTTTCTTT; CDR3aa: CSVRTGLNTEAFF
abundance: -; j_gene: TRBJ2-5; v_gene: TRBV6-5; d_gene: -; len: 15; CDR3nt: TGTGCCAGCAGTTACAGCGGGACACTTCTGGAGACCCAGTACTTC; CDR3aa: CASSYSGTLLETQYF
abundance: few; j_gene: TRBJ2-4; v_gene: TRBV11-2; d_gene: -; len: 14; CDR3nt: TGTGCCAGCAACTCCCGACTAGCCAAAAACATTCAGTACTTC; CDR3aa: CASNSRLAKNIQYF
abundance: -; j_gene: TRBJ1-2; v_gene: TRBV5-1; d_gene: -; len: 13; CDR3nt: TGCGCCAGCAGCGATGACGGGTACTATGGCTACACCTTC; CDR3aa: CASSDDGYYGYTF
abundance: many; j_gene: TRBJ2-5; v_gene: TRBV18; d_gene: -; len: 14; CDR3nt: TGTGCCAGCTCACCACCTGCTATGGGGGAGACCCAGTACTTC; CDR3aa: CASSPPAMGETQYF
abundance: many; j_gene: TRBJ2-3; v_gene: TRBV2; d_gene: -; len: 15; CDR3nt: TGTGCCAGCAGTGAAGAGGGGCCGAAGGTAGATACGCAGTATTTT; CDR3aa: CASSEEGPKVDTQYF
abundance: many; j_gene: TRBJ2-5; v_gene: TRBV6-1; d_gene: -; len: 13; CDR3nt: TGTGCCAGCAGTCGCGGGACAGAAGAGACCCAGTACTTC; CDR3aa: CASSRGTEETQYF
abundance: few; j_gene: TRBJ2-1; v_gene: TRBV5-4; d_gene: TRBD1; len: 14; CDR3nt: TGTGCCAGCAGCGCGAACGTGGACAGGGGGCGTGAGTTCTTC; CDR3aa: CASSANVDRGREFF
abundance: -; j_gene: TRBJ2-7; v_gene: TRBV20-1; d_gene: TRBD2; len: 15; CDR3nt: TGCAGTGCTAGAGATCCACTAGCGGGGTTCTACGAGCAGTACTTC; CDR3aa: CSARDPLAGFYEQYF
abundance: many; j_gene: TRBJ2-1; v_gene: TRBV27; d_gene: TRBD2; len: 19; CDR3nt: TGTGCCAGCAGTAAATATAGCGGCGGGGGGGGTCCCACCTACAATGAGCAGTTCTTC; CDR3aa: CASSKYSGGGGPTYNEQFF
abundance: many; j_gene: TRBJ2-1; v_gene: TRBV12-3/TRBV12-4; d_gene: TRBD2; len: 15; CDR3nt: TGTGCCAGCAGACCGGGGACTAATGTCGTTAGTGAGCAGTTCTTC; CDR3aa: CASRPGTNVVSEQFF
abundance: many; j_gene: TRBJ2-1; v_gene: TRBV19; d_gene: -; len: 14; CDR3nt: TGTGCCAGTAGTATAGGAGTGGGCCCGGGGGAGCAGTTCTTC; CDR3aa: CASSIGVGPGEQFF
abundance: few; j_gene: TRBJ2-3; v_gene: TRBV28; d_gene: TRBD2; len: 14; CDR3nt: TGTGCCAGCAGTACTGGTGCGGGAGTAGATACGCAGTATTTT; CDR3aa: CASSTGAGVDTQYF
abundance: -; j_gene: TRBJ1-5; v_gene: TRBV28; d_gene: TRBD1; len: 15; CDR3nt: TGTGCCAGCAGGCCGGACAGGGCCGACAATCAGCCCCAGCATTTT; CDR3aa: CASRPDRADNQPQHF
abundance: few; j_gene: TRBJ1-4; v_gene: TRBV14; d_gene: -; len: 12; CDR3nt: TGTGCCAGCAGCCAAAACGGACGAAAACTGTTTTTT; CDR3aa: CASSQNGRKLFF
abundance: many; j_gene: TRBJ1-1; v_gene: TRBV18; d_gene: TRBD1; len: 16; CDR3nt: TGTGCCAGCTCACCACGACAGGGATCCATGAACACTGAAGCTTTCTTT; CDR3aa: CASSPRQGSMNTEAFF
abundance: -; j_gene: TRBJ1-2; v_gene: TRBV20-1; d_gene: -; len: 14; CDR3nt: TGCAGTGCTAGAGACGTGCAGGGGATGACGGGCTACACCTTC; CDR3aa: CSARDVQGMTGYTF
abundance: few; j_gene: TRBJ1-6; v_gene: TRBV4-1; d_gene: -; len: 14; CDR3nt: TGCGCCAGCAGCCAAGAGGAGGGACCTTCACCCCTCCACTTT; CDR3aa: CASSQEEGPSPLHF
abundance: many; j_gene: TRBJ2-1; v_gene: TRBV12-3/TRBV12-4; d_gene: TRBD2; len: 14; CDR3nt: TGTGCCAGCAGTTCGACTAGCGGGGGGAATGAGCAGTTCTTC; CDR3aa: CASSSTSGGNEQFF
abundance: few; j_gene: TRBJ2-1; v_gene: TRBV10-3; d_gene: TRBD1; len: 16; CDR3nt: TGTGCCATCAGTGCCTCCGGGACAGGGCTACGCAATGAGCAGTTCTTC; CDR3aa: CAISASGTGLRNEQFF
abundance: -; j_gene: TRBJ2-3; v_gene: TRBV18; d_gene: TRBD1; len: 15; CDR3nt: TGTGCCAGCTCACGGGGGACAGGGCGTGCAGATACGCAGTATTTT; CDR3aa: CASSRGTGRADTQYF
abundance: -; j_gene: TRBJ2-1; v_gene: TRBV6-2/TRBV6-3; d_gene: TRBD2; len: 16; CDR3nt: TGTGCCAGCATCAATGGGGGACTAGCGGGAGTGGATGAGCAGTTCTTC; CDR3aa: CASINGGLAGVDEQFF